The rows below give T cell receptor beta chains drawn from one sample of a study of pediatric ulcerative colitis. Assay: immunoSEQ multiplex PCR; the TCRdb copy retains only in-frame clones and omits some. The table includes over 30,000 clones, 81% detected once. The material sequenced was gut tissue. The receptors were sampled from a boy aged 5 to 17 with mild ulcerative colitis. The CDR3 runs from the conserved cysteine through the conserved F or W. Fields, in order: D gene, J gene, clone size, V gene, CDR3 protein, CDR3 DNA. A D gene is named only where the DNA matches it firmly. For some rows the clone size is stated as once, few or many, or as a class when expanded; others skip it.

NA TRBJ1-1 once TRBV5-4 CASIQPRAGGTEAFF TGTGCCAGCATCCAGCCCCGGGCAGGCGGCACTGAAGCTTTCTTT
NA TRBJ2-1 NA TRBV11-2 CASSPGRGGPHETEQFF TGTGCCAGCAGCCCAGGGAGGGGGGGCCCCCATGAAACGGAGCAGTTCTTC
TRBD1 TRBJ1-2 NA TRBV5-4 CASSLVTGGNYGYTF TGTGCCAGCAGCTTGGTTACAGGGGGTAACTATGGCTACACCTTC
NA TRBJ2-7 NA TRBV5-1 CASRRGGTYEQYF TGCGCCAGCAGGAGGGGCGGCACCTACGAGCAGTACTTC
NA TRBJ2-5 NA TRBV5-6 CASSLSLGTEETQYF TGTGCCAGCAGCTTGTCGCTCGGGACCGAGGAGACCCAGTACTTC
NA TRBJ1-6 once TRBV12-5 CASGLPPLYPRSPLHF TGTGCTAGTGGTTTGCCACCCCTCTACCCAAGGTCACCCCTCCACTTT
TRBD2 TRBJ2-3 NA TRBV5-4 CASSYAGGHTDTQYF TGTGCCAGCAGCTACGCGGGGGGCCACACAGATACGCAGTATTTT
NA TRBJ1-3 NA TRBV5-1 CASSLTGQGNTIYF TGCGCCAGCAGCTTGACAGGGCAAGGAAACACCATATATTTT
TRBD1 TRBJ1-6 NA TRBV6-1 CASTQGDFSNSPLHF TGTGCCAGCACTCAGGGGGATTTCAGTAATTCACCCCTCCACTTT
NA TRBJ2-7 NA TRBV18 CASSPASSYEQYF TGTGCCAGCTCACCAGCCAGCTCCTACGAGCAGTACTTC
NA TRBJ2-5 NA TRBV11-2 CASSLGRGGTDQETQYF TGTGCCAGCAGCTTAGGACGAGGAGGGACAGATCAAGAGACCCAGTACTTC
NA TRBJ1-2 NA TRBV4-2 CASGQRANYGYTF TGTGCCAGCGGGCAGCGAGCTAACTATGGCTACACCTTC
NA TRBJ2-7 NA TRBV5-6 CASSFGPSAPYEQYF TGTGCCAGCAGCTTTGGACCTAGCGCACCCTACGAGCAGTACTTC
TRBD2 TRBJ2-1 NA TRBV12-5 CASGLVLLLAGDPYNEQFF TGTGCTAGTGGTTTGGTACTGTTACTAGCGGGGGACCCATACAATGAGCAGTTCTTC
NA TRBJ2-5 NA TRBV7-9 CASSSSWEETQYF TGTGCCAGCAGCAGTAGTTGGGAAGAGACCCAGTACTTC
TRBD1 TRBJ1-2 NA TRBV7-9 CASSSYRDSHYGYTF TGTGCCAGCAGCTCCTATCGGGACAGCCACTATGGCTACACCTTC
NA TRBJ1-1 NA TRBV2 CATGGLWTEAFF TGTGCCACCGGGGGGTTATGGACTGAAGCTTTCTTT
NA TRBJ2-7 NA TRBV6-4 CARKGIRGSYEQYF TGTGCCAGGAAAGGAATCAGGGGCTCCTACGAGCAGTACTTC
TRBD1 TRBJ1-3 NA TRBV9 CASSEGQPFSGNTIYF TGTGCCAGCAGCGAGGGACAGCCATTCTCTGGAAACACCATATATTTT
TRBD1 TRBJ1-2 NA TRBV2 CASSSEWLGDRDCGYTF TGTGCCAGCAGCTCCGAGTGGTTGGGGGACAGGGATTGTGGCTACACCTTC
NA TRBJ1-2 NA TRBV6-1 CASSEGLHDYGYTF TGTGCCAGCAGTGAAGGGCTGCACGACTATGGCTACACCTTC
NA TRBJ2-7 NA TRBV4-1 CASSFRYRGVYEQYF TGCGCCAGCAGCTTTCGATATCGGGGCGTCTACGAGCAGTACTTC
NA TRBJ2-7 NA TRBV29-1 CSASAAYEQYF TGCAGCGCCTCGGCAGCCTACGAGCAGTACTTC
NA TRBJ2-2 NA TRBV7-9 CASSLAPGVGELFF TGTGCCAGCAGCTTAGCGCCAGGAGTGGGGGAGCTGTTTTTT
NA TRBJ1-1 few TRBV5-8 CASSLEMNTEAFF TGTGCCAGCAGCTTGGAGATGAACACTGAAGCTTTCTTT
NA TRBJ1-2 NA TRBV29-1 CSGGSDVYGYTF TGCAGCGGGGGTTCAGATGTCTATGGCTACACCTTC
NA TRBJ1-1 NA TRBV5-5 CASSYMGGFNTEAFF TGTGCCAGCAGCTACATGGGGGGATTTAACACTGAAGCTTTCTTT
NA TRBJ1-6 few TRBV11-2 CASSLPGMNSPLHF TGTGCCAGCAGCCTCCCCGGGATGAATTCACCCCTCCACTTT
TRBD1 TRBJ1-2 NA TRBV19 CASRPLQGDGYTF TGTGCCAGTAGGCCTTTACAGGGGGATGGCTACACCTTC
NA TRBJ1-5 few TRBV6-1 CASSEALHLDHQHF TGTGCCAGCAGTGAAGCGCTTCACTTGGACCATCAGCATTTT
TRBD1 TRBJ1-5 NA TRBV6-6 CASKTGDYSNQPQHF TGTGCCAGTAAAACAGGGGACTATAGCAATCAGCCCCAGCATTTT
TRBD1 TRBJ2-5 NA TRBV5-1 CASSLGPGGVETQYF TGCGCCAGCAGCTTGGGTCCAGGGGGCGTAGAGACCCAGTACTTC
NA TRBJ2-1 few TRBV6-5 CASSYPWGKQFF TGTGCCAGCAGTTACCCTTGGGGAAAGCAGTTCTTC
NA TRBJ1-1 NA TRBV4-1 CASSRIGDYTEAFF TGCGCCAGCAGCCGGATCGGAGACTACACTGAAGCTTTCTTT
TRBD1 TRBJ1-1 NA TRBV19 CASSIDGRTGGAFF TGTGCCAGTAGTATAGATGGTCGGACAGGCGGAGCTTTCTTT
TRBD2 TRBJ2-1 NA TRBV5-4 CASSWGGLAGGNYNEQFF TGTGCCAGCAGCTGGGGAGGACTAGCGGGGGGGAACTACAATGAGCAGTTCTTC
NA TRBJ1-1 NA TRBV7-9 CASIRLADNTEAFF TGTGCCAGCATTAGGTTAGCGGATAACACTGAAGCTTTCTTT
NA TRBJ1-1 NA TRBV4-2 CASSQAYSSNTEAFF TGTGCCAGCAGCCAAGCCTACAGCTCGAACACTGAAGCTTTCTTT
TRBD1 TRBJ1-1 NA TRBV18 CASTTTGMNTEAFF TGTGCCAGCACCACGACAGGGATGAACACTGAAGCTTTCTTT
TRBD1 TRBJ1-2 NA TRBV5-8 CASSHLDRENYGYTF TGTGCCAGCAGCCATTTGGACAGGGAAAACTATGGCTACACCTTC
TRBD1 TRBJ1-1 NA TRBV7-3 CASSLQGGDTEAFF TGTGCCAGCAGCTTACAGGGGGGAGACACTGAAGCTTTCTTT
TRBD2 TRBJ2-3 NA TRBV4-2 CASSQVPGLAGGPGDTQYF TGTGCCAGCAGCCAAGTCCCGGGACTAGCGGGGGGGCCTGGAGATACGCAGTATTTT
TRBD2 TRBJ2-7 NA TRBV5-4 CASSLRLAGFRSEQYF TGTGCCAGCAGCTTGCGGCTAGCGGGGTTCCGGTCCGAGCAGTACTTC
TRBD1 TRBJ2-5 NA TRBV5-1 CASSLSGGRETQYF TGCGCCAGCAGCTTGTCAGGGGGCCGTGAGACCCAGTACTTC
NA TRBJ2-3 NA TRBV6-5 CASSYGGAGTDTQYF TGTGCCAGCAGTTACGGGGGGGCGGGCACAGATACGCAGTATTTT
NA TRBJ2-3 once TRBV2 CASSVWGSSTDTQYF TGTGCCAGCAGTGTATGGGGGAGTAGCACAGATACGCAGTATTTT
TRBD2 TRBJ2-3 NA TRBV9 CASSVGPRERGSRYTQYF TGTGCCAGCAGCGTAGGACCCCGGGAGCGGGGTTCCAGATATACGCAGTATTTT
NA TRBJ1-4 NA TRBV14 CASSQGGSRQKLFF TGTGCCAGCAGCCAAGGAGGGTCGCGACAGAAACTGTTTTTT
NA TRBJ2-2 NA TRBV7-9 CASSLLSPNTGELFF TGTGCCAGCAGCTTATTGAGTCCGAACACCGGGGAGCTGTTTTTT
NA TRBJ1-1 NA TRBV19 CASSPAVGQKNTEAFF TGTGCCAGTAGTCCCGCGGTGGGGCAGAAGAACACTGAAGCTTTCTTT
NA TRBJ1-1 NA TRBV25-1 CASSPFGAGESTEAFF TGTGCCAGCAGTCCCTTCGGGGCGGGGGAGAGCACTGAAGCTTTCTTT
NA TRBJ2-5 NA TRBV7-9 CASSSGQEEETQYF TGTGCCAGCAGCTCGGGACAAGAAGAAGAGACCCAGTACTTC
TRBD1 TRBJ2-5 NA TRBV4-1 CASSQVEWVRGSQETQYF TGCGCCAGCAGCCAAGTCGAGTGGGTCAGGGGGAGCCAAGAGACCCAGTACTTC
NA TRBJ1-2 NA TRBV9 CASSRWGLSGYTF TGTGCCAGCAGCCGGTGGGGTCTGTCTGGCTACACCTTC
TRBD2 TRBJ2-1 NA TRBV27 CASSTWGGSYNEQFF TGTGCCAGCAGTACGTGGGGGGGCTCCTACAATGAGCAGTTCTTC
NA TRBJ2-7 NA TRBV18 CASSQGGGDGIYEQYF TGTGCCAGCTCGCAGGGGGGCGGGGACGGGATCTACGAGCAGTACTTC
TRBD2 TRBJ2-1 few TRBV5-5 CASSPAWGSGGRNEQFF TGTGCCAGCAGCCCGGCTTGGGGTAGCGGGGGTAGGAATGAGCAGTTCTTC